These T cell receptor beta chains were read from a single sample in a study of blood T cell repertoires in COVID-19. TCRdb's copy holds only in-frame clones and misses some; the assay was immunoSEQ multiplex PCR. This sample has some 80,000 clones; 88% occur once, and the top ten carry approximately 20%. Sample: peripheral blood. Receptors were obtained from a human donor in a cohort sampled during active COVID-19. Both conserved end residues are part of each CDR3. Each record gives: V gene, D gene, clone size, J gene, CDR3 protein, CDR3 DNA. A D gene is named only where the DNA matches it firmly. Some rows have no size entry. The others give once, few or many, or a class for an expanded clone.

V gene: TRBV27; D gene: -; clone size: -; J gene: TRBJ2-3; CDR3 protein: CASSLFWLGAADTQYF; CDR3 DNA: TGTGCCAGCAGTTTATTTTGGTTGGGGGCCGCAGATACGCAGTATTTT
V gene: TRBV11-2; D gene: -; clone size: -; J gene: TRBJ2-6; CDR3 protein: CASSLTPTGSGANVLTF; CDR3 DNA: TGTGCCAGCAGCCTAACACCTACAGGGTCAGGGGCCAACGTCCTGACTTTC
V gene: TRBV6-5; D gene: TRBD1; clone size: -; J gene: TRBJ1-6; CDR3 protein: CASTERDRVDSPLHF; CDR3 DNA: TGTGCCAGCACCGAACGGGACAGGGTAGATTCACCCCTCCACTTT
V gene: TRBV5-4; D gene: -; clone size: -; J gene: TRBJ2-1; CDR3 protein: CASSLLGPEYNEQFF; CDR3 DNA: TGTGCCAGCAGCTTACTTGGGCCCGAGTACAATGAGCAGTTCTTC
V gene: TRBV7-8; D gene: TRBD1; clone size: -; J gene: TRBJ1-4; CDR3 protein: CASQGAANEKLFF; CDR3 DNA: TGTGCCAGCCAGGGGGCGGCTAATGAAAAACTGTTTTTT
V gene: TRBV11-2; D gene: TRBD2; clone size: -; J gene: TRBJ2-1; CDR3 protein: CASSLDDPRTREQFF; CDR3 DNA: TGTGCCAGCAGCTTAGATGACCCCCGGACTAGGGAGCAGTTCTTC
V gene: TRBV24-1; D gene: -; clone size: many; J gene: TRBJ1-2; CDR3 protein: CATSDSSRGYGYTF; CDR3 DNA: TGTGCCACCAGTGATTCAAGTAGGGGGTATGGCTACACCTTC
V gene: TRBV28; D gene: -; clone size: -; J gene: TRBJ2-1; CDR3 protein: CASSLRLRSGSEFF; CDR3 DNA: TGTGCCAGCAGTTTACGCCTGCGTTCAGGGTCGGAGTTCTTC
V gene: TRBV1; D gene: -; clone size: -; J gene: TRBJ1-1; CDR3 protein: CTSSQVGQVNTEAFF; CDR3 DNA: TGCACCAGCAGCCAAGTGGGACAGGTGAACACTGAAGCTTTCTTT
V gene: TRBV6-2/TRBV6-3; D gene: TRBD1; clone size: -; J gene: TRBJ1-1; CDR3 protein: CASSYVQGARTEAFF; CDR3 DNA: TGTGCCAGCAGTTACGTTCAGGGGGCGCGCACTGAAGCTTTCTTT
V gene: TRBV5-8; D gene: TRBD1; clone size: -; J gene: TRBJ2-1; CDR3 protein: CASSDRDRGTREQFF; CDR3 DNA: TGTGCCAGCAGCGACCGGGACAGGGGTACCCGGGAGCAGTTCTTC
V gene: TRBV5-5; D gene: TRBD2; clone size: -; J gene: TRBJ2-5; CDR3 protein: CASSLSGTRQETQYF; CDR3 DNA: TGTGCCAGCAGCTTGTCCGGGACTAGACAAGAGACCCAGTACTTC
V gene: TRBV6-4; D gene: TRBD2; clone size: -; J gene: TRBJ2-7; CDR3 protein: CASSDSSGRPPKQYF; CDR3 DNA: TGTGCCAGCAGTGACTCGAGCGGGAGGCCGCCGAAGCAGTACTTC
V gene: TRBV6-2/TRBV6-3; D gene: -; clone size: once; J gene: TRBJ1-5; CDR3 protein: CASSYSPGAGRQPQHF; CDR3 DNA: TGTGCCAGCAGTTACTCGCCCGGAGCAGGGAGGCAGCCCCAGCATTTT
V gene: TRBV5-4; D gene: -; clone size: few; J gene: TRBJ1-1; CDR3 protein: CASSLGAGPATEAFF; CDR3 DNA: TGTGCCAGCAGCTTGGGTGCAGGGCCGGCGACTGAAGCTTTCTTT
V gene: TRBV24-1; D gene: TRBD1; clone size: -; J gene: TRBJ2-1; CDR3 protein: CATSDSWTGSNEQFF; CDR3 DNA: TGTGCCACCAGTGATTCATGGACAGGGTCTAATGAGCAGTTCTTC
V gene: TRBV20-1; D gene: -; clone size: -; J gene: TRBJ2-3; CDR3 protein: CSASLSGLISTDTQYF; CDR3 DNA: TGCAGTGCTAGTTTATCAGGCCTAATTAGCACAGATACGCAGTATTTT
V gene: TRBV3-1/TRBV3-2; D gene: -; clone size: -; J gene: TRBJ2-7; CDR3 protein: CASSIQGYEQYF; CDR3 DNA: TGTGCCAGCAGCATTCAGGGCTACGAGCAGTACTTC
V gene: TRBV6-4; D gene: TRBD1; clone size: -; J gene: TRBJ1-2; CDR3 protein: CASSDSVGTGRGYTF; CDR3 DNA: TGTGCCAGCAGTGACTCGGTAGGGACAGGGCGAGGCTACACCTTC
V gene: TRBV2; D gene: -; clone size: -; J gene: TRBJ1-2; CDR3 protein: CASSGLSLYGYTF; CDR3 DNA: TGTGCCAGCAGTGGTCTTAGTCTCTATGGCTACACCTTC
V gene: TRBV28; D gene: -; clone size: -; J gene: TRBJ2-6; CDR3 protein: CASSLWDSLTSGANVLTF; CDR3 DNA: TGTGCCAGCAGTTTATGGGACAGCTTGACCTCTGGGGCCAACGTCCTGACTTTC
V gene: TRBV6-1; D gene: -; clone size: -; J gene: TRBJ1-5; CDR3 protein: CASSGSGWYGSNQPQHF; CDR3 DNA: TGTGCCAGCAGTGGGTCAGGGTGGTATGGGAGCAATCAGCCCCAGCATTTT
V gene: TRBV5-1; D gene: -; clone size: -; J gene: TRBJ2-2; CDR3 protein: CASMGSAHRELFF; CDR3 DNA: TGCGCCAGCATGGGCAGTGCGCACCGGGAGCTGTTTTTT
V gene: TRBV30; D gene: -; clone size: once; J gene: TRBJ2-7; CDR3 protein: CAWSSLAGYEQYF; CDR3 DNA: TGTGCCTGGAGTTCACTAGCTGGCTACGAGCAGTACTTC